The source of this T cell receptor (beta chain) is a study of cytomegalovirus exposure and HLA in healthy donors. Germline CDR1 and CDR2: ENHRY and SYGVKD. The ends lost 4 bases at V and 2 bases at J; junction bases unmatched: 6. There are 17 residues in the CDR3. Sequenced by immunoSEQ multiplex PCR; TCRdb stores in-frame clones only, minus some. The sample carries approximately 280,000 clones, more than 75% recorded once. The sequenced material came from PBMCs. The sequence came from a woman aged 18-30 years in good health and CMV-seronegative. The chain has TRBV10-3 and TRBJ2-3; 13 nucleotides align to TRBD2. Here the CDR3 reads CAISGQTSGRVTDTQYF. DNA for the CDR3: TGTGCCATCAGTGGCCAAACTAGCGGGAGGGTCACAGATACGCAGTATTTT.